This T cell receptor beta chain emerged from a study of cytomegalovirus exposure and HLA in healthy donors. V was pared by 2 bases and J by 5 bases, with 10 bases between. There are 13 residues in the CDR3. Germline assignment: CDR1 SGHVS and CDR2 FNYEAQ. Healthy people donating bone marrow made up the donors. PCR was performed using 60 Vbeta and 13 Jbeta primers. Method: immunoSEQ multiplex PCR; TCRdb's copy keeps in-frame clones and lacks some. The sample has 150,000 to 200,000 clones, 70% to 80% seen once. The sequenced sample consisted of PBMCs. The chain combines TRBV7-6 with TRBJ2-7, with D maybe TRBD1 (5 bases). This clonotype originated in a woman aged 50 to 60 in good health and CMV-seronegative. The DNA for the CDR3 is TGTGCCAGCAGCTTAACAGGTAAAAACGAGCAGTACTTC. It codes for CASSLTGKNEQYF.